This note documents a single TCR beta chain sequence. Sequenced by immunoSEQ multiplex PCR; TCRdb stores in-frame clones only, minus some. The sample includes around 15,000 clones, 70% of them seen just once. This specimen belongs to a study of PD-1 and CTLA-4 blockade in melanoma. Trimming stripped 1 base from V and 4 bases from J, with 8 bases between. The CDR3 contains 12 residues. Germline V CDR1 and CDR2: GTSNPN, SVGIG (reference sequence). This clonotype was sampled from a human donor with melanoma. The chain joins TRBV30 to TRBJ2-7; D is possibly TRBD2 (5 bases). The sequenced sample was CD8+ T cells from peripheral blood, obtained from a patient given anti-PD-1 treatment. This CDR3 reads CAWSAERYEQYF. In DNA, the CDR3 is TGTGCCTGGAGTGCAGAGCGGTACGAGCAGTACTTC.